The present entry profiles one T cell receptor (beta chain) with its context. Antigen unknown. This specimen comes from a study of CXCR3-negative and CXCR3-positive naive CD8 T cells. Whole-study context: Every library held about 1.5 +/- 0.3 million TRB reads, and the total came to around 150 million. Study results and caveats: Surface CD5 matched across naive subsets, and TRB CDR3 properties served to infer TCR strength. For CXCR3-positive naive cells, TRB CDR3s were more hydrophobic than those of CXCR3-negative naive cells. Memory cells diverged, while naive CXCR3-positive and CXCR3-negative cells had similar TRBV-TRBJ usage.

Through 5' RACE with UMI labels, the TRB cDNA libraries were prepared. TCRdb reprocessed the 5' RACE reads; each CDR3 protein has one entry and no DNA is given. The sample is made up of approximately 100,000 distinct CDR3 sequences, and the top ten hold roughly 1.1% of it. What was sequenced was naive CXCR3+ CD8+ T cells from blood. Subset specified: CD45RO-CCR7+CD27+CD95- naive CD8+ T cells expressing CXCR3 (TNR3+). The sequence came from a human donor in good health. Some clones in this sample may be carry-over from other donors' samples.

Here the CDR3 reads CASSLDPPTGLYTGELFF. The V gene is TRBV11-2, the J gene TRBJ2-2; with no DNA, the TCRdb D assignment of TRBD1 cannot be verified. The CDR3 consists of 18 residues. The germline gives CDR1 SGHAT, CDR2 FQNNGV.